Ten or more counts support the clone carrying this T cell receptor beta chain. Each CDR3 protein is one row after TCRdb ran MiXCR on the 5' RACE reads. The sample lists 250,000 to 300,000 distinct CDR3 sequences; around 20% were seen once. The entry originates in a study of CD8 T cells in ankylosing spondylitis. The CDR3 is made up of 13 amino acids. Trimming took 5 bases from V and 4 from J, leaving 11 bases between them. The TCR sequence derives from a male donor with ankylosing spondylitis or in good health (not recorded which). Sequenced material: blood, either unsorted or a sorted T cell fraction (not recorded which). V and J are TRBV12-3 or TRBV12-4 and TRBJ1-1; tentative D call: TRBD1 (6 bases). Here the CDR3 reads CASSLLQGTEAFF. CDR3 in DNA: TGTGCCAGCAGTCTACTACAGGGCACTGAAGCTTTCTTT.